Detailed here is one T cell receptor beta chain. What it recognizes is unknown. The data were obtained in a study of cytomegalovirus exposure and HLA in healthy donors. General study points: Researchers counted around 170 TCR beta chains as cytomegalovirus-associated. Follow-up analysis seemed to connect common viral pathogens with several of the most significant clusters identified.

PCR was performed using 60 Vbeta and 13 Jbeta primers. Generated by immunoSEQ multiplex PCR, the TCRdb table keeps only in-frame clones and is missing some. In the table there are 140,000 or so clones, about two thirds of which are singletons. The sequence came from a man in his sixties in good health and CMV-seronegative. The sequencing sample was made of PBMCs.

CDR3 sequence: CASSQDLGAAGEKLFF. As DNA, the CDR3 is TGTGCCAGCAGCCAAGATCTGGGGGCAGCTGGTGAAAAACTGTTTTTT. This chain links TRBV4-2 with TRBJ1-4, with D possibly being TRBD1 (6 bases). The V end was cut by 0 bases, the J end by 7 bases, with 15 bases between. In germline, CDR1 is LGHNA, CDR2 YNFKEQ. The CDR3 is 16 amino acids.